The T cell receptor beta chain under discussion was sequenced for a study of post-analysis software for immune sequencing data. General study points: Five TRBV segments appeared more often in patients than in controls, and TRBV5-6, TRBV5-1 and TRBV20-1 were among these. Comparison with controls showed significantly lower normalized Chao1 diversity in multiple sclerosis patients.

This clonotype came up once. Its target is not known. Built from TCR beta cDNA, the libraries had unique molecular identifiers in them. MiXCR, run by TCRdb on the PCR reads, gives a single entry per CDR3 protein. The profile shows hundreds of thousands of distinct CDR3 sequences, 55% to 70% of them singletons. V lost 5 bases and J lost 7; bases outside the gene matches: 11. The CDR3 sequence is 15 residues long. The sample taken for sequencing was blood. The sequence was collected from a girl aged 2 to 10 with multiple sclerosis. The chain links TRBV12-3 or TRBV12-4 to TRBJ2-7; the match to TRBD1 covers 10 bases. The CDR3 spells CASSVGTGEGNEQYF. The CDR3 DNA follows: TGTGCCAGCAGTGTCGGGACAGGGGAGGGTAATGAGCAGTACTTC.